This TCR beta chain was identified during a study of T cell repertoires in cytomegalovirus infection. Study overall: Based on public TCR beta signatures, there were indications of CMV infection and of a matching HLA type.

Points on this clonotype: The antigen remains undetermined.

TCRdb itself ran the reads through MiXCR, one entry per CDR3 protein. The data show hundreds of thousands of distinct CDR3 sequences, 25% to 30% seen once. Here the sequenced sample was cultured PBMCs, taken from culture after CMV antigen stimulation. The clonotype was recovered from a human donor in good health (CMV status not recorded). Some clones in this sample may be carry-over from other donors' samples.

The CDR3 DNA sequence: TGTGCCACCAGTGTTGCAGGGTGGGACACAGATACGCAGTATTTT. The encoded protein is CATSVAGWDTDTQYF. This chain connects TRBV24-1 to TRBJ2-3; maybe TRBD1 (5 bases). CDR1 KGHDR and CDR2 SFDVKD come from the germline V gene. Deletions cut 5 bases from V and 2 bases from J, with 13 bases between. The CDR3 is 15 residues long.